The next 16 T cell receptor beta chains were all read from a single sample in a study of T cells in Graves' hyperthyroidism and ophthalmopathy. The CDR3 regions of TCR beta were amplified from RNA transcripts. First-round RT-PCR with HTBI primers amplified the TCR CDR3 region. Using its own MiXCR run on the multiplex PCR reads, TCRdb lists one record per CDR3 protein. In the table there are fewer than 750,000 distinct CDR3 sequences, around 13% of which are singletons. What was sequenced was blood. These receptor sequences come from a woman in her forties or fifties with Graves' ophthalmopathy.

As DNA, the CDR3 is TGTGCCACCGAAGGACCGACAGGAACCACCGGGGAGCTGTTTTTT. This translates into CATEGPTGTTGELFF. The chain links TRBV6-1 to TRBJ2-2; D possibly corresponds to TRBD1 (6 bases). Germline CDR1 MNHNS, CDR2 SASEGT. The length of the CDR3 is 15 residues. The germline V and J ends were trimmed by 10 bases and 4 bases, with 19 bases remaining between them.

In this sample, this clonotype turned up many times. The chain joins TRBV7-9 to TRBJ2-5; 11 bases agree with TRBD2. CDR1 SEHNR and CDR2 FQNEAQ come from the germline V gene (reference sequence). With 5 bases clipped from V and 0 bases from J, the junction kept 5 bases outside the gene matches. The CDR3 is 16 amino acids. As DNA, the CDR3 is TGTGCCAGCAGCGCCCGGACTAGCGGGTACCAAGAGACCCAGTACTTC. It encodes CASSARTSGYQETQYF.

The chain uses TRBV10-3 and TRBJ1-6; 10 nucleotides match TRBD1. The V segment lost 5 bases and the J segment 5 bases; nucleotides outside the gene matches: 3. Germline lookup yields CDR1 ENHRY and CDR2 SYGVKD. There are 15 residues in the CDR3. The CDR3 loop is CAISRTGGDNSPLHF. As DNA, the CDR3 is TGTGCCATCAGTCGGACAGGGGGGGATAATTCACCCCTCCACTTT.

This clonotype was counted at least ten times. This sequence joins TRBV10-3 and TRBJ2-1; the match to TRBD2 covers 7 bases. Trimming at V came to 3 bases and at J to 3 bases, leaving 5 bases not matched to a gene. This CDR3 contains 15 residues. Germline assignment: CDR1 ENHRY and CDR2 SYGVKD. CDR3 DNA sequence: TGTGCCATCAGTGAAGGGCTAGCGGTCTACAATGAGCAGTTCTTC. Translating it yields CAISEGLAVYNEQFF.

This clonotype was picked up many times. The chain links TRBV20-1 to TRBJ1-1; D may be TRBD1 (5 bases). The CDR3 runs to 11 residues. In germline, CDR1 is DFQATT, CDR2 SNEGSKA (reference sequence). Trimming stripped 7 bases from V and 4 bases from J, with 10 bases between. CDR3 nucleotide sequence: TGCAGTGGGATGGGGCTCACTGAAGCTTTCTTT. Its translation: CSGMGLTEAFF.

This clonotype was detected ten times or more. J is TRBJ2-2 and V is TRBV30, with D possibly being TRBD1 or TRBD2 (5 bases each). This CDR3 is built from 13 residues. Trimming took off 2 bases at V and 5 bases at J, with 9 bases between the two ends. The germline V gene encodes CDR1 GTSNPN and CDR2 SVGIG (reference sequence). CDR3 in amino acids: CAWSWGSTGELFF. For the CDR3, the DNA is TGTGCCTGGAGTTGGGGGTCGACCGGGGAGCTGTTTTTT.

The CDR3 bases are TGTGCCAGCAGCTTAGAACCAGGGAATAATTCACCCCTCCACTTT. It yields the protein CASSLEPGNNSPLHF. V gene TRBV7-8 combines with J gene TRBJ1-6, with a weak D call TRBD1 (5 bases). The germline V gene encodes CDR1 SGHVS and CDR2 FQNEAQ. This CDR3 spans 15 amino acids. Trimming took off 1 base at V and 5 bases at J, with 9 bases between the two ends.

This clonotype has at least ten counts. The chain carries TRBV3-1 and TRBJ2-7; possibly TRBD1 for D (6 bases). The CDR3 is 13 residues long. Germline V lookup: CDR1 LGHDT, CDR2 YNNKEL (reference sequence). V was cut by 1 base and J by 6 bases, with 10 bases left in between. CDR3 loop: CASSQARGGEQYF. Written as DNA, the CDR3 is TGTGCCAGCAGCCAAGCCAGGGGCGGCGAGCAGTACTTC.

This clonotype was recorded at least ten times. The chain combines TRBV7-2 with TRBJ2-7; no firm D call. The CDR3 is 15 residues long. Trimming removed 4 bases at V and 2 bases at J, with 15 bases between. CDR1 and CDR2 from the germline V gene are SGHTA and FQGNSA. The CDR3 DNA sequence: TGTGCCAGCAGCTCTCGTCTGGGGTCTCCCTACGAGCAGTACTTC. It codes for CASSSRLGSPYEQYF.

This clonotype was recorded a few times. The J gene is TRBJ2-3, the V gene TRBV5-1; tentative D call: TRBD2 (5 bases). The CDR3 sequence is 15 residues long. V was clipped by 4 bases and J by 2 bases, with 14 bases between them. Germline values: CDR1 SGHRS, CDR2 YFSETQ. The CDR3 protein is CASSQDLYLTDTQYF. Here the CDR3 DNA reads TGCGCCAGCAGCCAGGACTTATACCTCACAGATACGCAGTATTTT.

This clonotype was seen many times. The V gene is TRBV7-9, the J gene TRBJ2-3, with D tentatively TRBD2 (5 bases). CDR1 is SEHNR and CDR2 is FQNEAQ in the germline V gene (reference sequence). With 4 bases removed from V and 4 bases from J, the gap between germline ends came to 12 bases. The CDR3 is 14 amino acids. In nucleotides, the CDR3 is TGTGCCAGCAGCTCTAGCCGGGCGGCAGATACGCAGTATTTT. The encoded protein is CASSSSRAADTQYF.

In its sample, this clonotype was seen many times. The rearrangement links TRBV2 to TRBJ2-7; a possible D gene is TRBD1 (6 bases). Trimming stripped 6 bases from V and 4 bases from J, with 16 bases between. CDR3 length: 14 residues. Germline V lookup: CDR1 SNHLY, CDR2 FYNNEI. In DNA form, the CDR3 reads TGTGCCAGCAGCGACGACAGGATCCCTTACGAGCAGTACTTC. It specifies CASSDDRIPYEQYF.

This clonotype was counted at least ten times. This chain joins TRBV28 and TRBJ2-3; D gene unclear. Trimming removed 6 bases from V and 2 bases from J, with 12 bases in between. CDR1 and CDR2 from the germline V gene are MDHEN and SYDVKM. The CDR3 is 14 amino acids. The CDR3 DNA reads as TGTGCCAGCAGCCGCCAGAACCCCACAGATACGCAGTATTTT. This translates into CASSRQNPTDTQYF.

This clonotype was seen at least ten times. The chain is built from TRBV27 and TRBJ2-1; TRBD1 matches at 9 bases. V lost 7 bases to trimming and J lost 3 bases; unmatched junction nucleotides: 10. This CDR3 is built from 16 residues. Per germline, CDR1 MNHEY and CDR2 SMNVEV (reference sequence). The CDR3: CASTGQGGHNYNEQFF. CDR3 nucleotides: TGTGCCAGCACGGGACAGGGAGGGCATAACTACAATGAGCAGTTCTTC.

This chain uses TRBV4-3 with TRBJ1-1; D is perhaps TRBD1 (5 bases). The CDR3 covers 18 residues. Germline loops: CDR1 LGHNA, CDR2 YSLEER. The V gene lost 4 bases and the J gene lost 0 bases, with 21 bases spanning the gap. CDR3 protein: CASSLYSGGTVMNTEAFF. The CDR3 DNA follows: TGCGCCAGCAGCCTTTACTCTGGGGGGACCGTAATGAACACTGAAGCTTTCTTT.

This clonotype occurred many times. This sequence joins TRBV7-2 and TRBJ2-1, with D perhaps TRBD1 (5 bases). Per the germline V gene, CDR1 is SGHTA and CDR2 is FQGNSA. Trimming took 5 bases from V and 10 from J, leaving 9 bases between them. The CDR3 contains 11 residues. CDR3 protein: CASSPRQEQFF. The CDR3 nucleotides are TGTGCCAGCAGCCCCCGACAGGAGCAGTTCTTC.